Included here is one T cell receptor beta chain sequence, with context. Thyroid surgery had not been preceded by any treatment in any patient. This sample is drawn from a study of metastatic and nonmetastatic thyroid tumors. Overall study context: Comparative analysis of repertoires was undertaken across blood and tumor or nodule tissue obtained from malignant and benign thyroid patients.

TCRdb re-called clones via MiXCR from the PCR reads. The table shows about 4,000 clones, with under 40% occurring only once. V gave up 6 bases and J gave up 1 base, with 9 bases separating them. This CDR3 comprises 13 residues. CDR1 MNHEY and CDR2 SVGEGT come from the germline V gene. The sequenced sample consisted of adjacent normal tissue. The sequence was obtained from a female donor with papillary thyroid cancer or a benign thyroid nodule (not recorded which). Some clones in this sample may be carry-over from other donors' samples. This chain uses TRBV6-2 or TRBV6-3 with TRBJ1-1, with D uncertain. CDR3 DNA sequence: TGTGCCAGCAGACACTACAGGAACACTGAAGCTTTCTTT. It translates to CASRHYRNTEAFF.